The 20 T cell receptor beta chains below all came from one sample that was sequenced in a study of blood T cell repertoires in COVID-19. Measured with immunoSEQ multiplex PCR; TCRdb has only the in-frame clones, and not every one. Found here are roughly 72,000 clones, 60% to 85% of them singletons; the top ten hold about 5.4%. The sequenced sample was peripheral blood. The receptor source for this set is a woman aged 80 or over with active or convalescent COVID-19.

This clone was seen a single time. V gene TRBV5-1 combines with J gene TRBJ1-4; TRBD1 matches at 7 bases. Per the germline V gene, CDR1 is SGHRS and CDR2 is YFSETQ. V lost 2 bases, J lost 8 bases, and 12 bases stayed unmatched. This CDR3 contains 16 residues. CDR3 loop: CASSLGQAIFGEKLFF. CDR3 bases: TGCGCCAGCAGCTTAGGACAGGCGATCTTCGGCGAAAAACTGTTTTTT.

The chain uses TRBV6-5 and TRBJ2-1, with a tentative D call TRBD1 (5 bases). Germline assignment: CDR1 MNHEY and CDR2 SVGAGI. V gave up 5 bases and J gave up 10 bases, with 9 bases separating them. The CDR3 runs 11 residues. The CDR3 DNA sequence: TGTGCCAGCAGTCGAAGGGGCGAGCAGTTCTTC. It specifies CASSRRGEQFF.

The rearrangement links TRBV5-6 to TRBJ1-1; 7 bases align to TRBD1. V shed 0 bases, J shed 4 bases, and the junction held 6 bases outside the gene matches. Germline CDR1 SGHDT, CDR2 YYEEEE. The CDR3 has 15 residues. The CDR3, as DNA: TGTGCCAGCAGCTTGGTGGAGGGGGCGGGCACTGAAGCTTTCTTT. Its protein is CASSLVEGAGTEAFF.

The chain carries TRBV6-2 or TRBV6-3 and TRBJ2-7, with a tentative D call TRBD1 (5 bases). This CDR3 spans 15 amino acids. The V end lost 6 bases, the J end lost 2 bases, and 17 bases lay between the germline ends. Germline V lookup: CDR1 MNHEY, CDR2 SVGEGT. CDR3 sequence reads: CASSPIYRFTYEQYF. For the CDR3, the DNA is TGTGCCAGCAGCCCCATCTACAGGTTTACCTACGAGCAGTACTTC.

The chain joins TRBV4-3 to TRBJ2-3; weak D call: TRBD2 (5 bases). Trimming left V 1 base short and J 4 bases short, with 9 bases between. Germline V CDR1 and CDR2: LGHNA, YSLEER. CDR3 length equals 14 residues. The CDR3 is CASSQGTSADTQYF. DNA for the CDR3: TGCGCCAGCAGCCAAGGTACTAGTGCAGATACGCAGTATTTT.

The chain carries TRBV19 and TRBJ2-5; 10 nucleotides match TRBD2. There are 16 residues in the CDR3. Germline CDR1 is LNHDA and CDR2 is SQIVND (reference sequence). With 3 bases clipped from V and 5 bases from J, the junction kept 9 bases outside the gene matches. CDR3 sequence: CASSIGLAGAGETQYF. CDR3 bases: TGTGCCAGTAGTATCGGGCTAGCGGGGGCTGGGGAGACCCAGTACTTC.

The chain couples TRBV7-2 to TRBJ2-5; a weak D match, TRBD2 (6 bases). V was clipped by 0 bases and J by 2 bases, with 16 bases between them. The CDR3 length is 17 residues. Looked up from germline, CDR1 is SGHTA and CDR2 is FQGNSA. CDR3 loop: CASSLAKGRSRQETQYF. CDR3 in DNA: TGTGCCAGCAGCTTAGCTAAGGGGAGGAGCCGTCAAGAGACCCAGTACTTC.

This clone was counted many times. The gene calls are TRBV24-1 and TRBJ1-4; 9 nucleotides align to TRBD1. This CDR3 contains 16 residues. J gave up 3 bases and V 4 bases, and 5 bases lay outside the gene matches. CDR1 KGHDR and CDR2 SFDVKD come from the germline V gene. The CDR3 here is CATSEGTGTSNEKLFF. Written as DNA, the CDR3 is TGTGCCACCAGTGAAGGGACAGGGACTTCTAATGAAAAACTGTTTTTT.

This chain joins TRBV15 and TRBJ1-1; no definite D call. Trimming removed 5 bases at V and 2 bases at J, with 6 bases between. The CDR3 contains 12 residues. In germline, CDR1 is LNHNV, CDR2 YYDKDF (reference sequence). CDR3 coding DNA: TGTGCCACCAGCCACACCAACACTGAAGCTTTCTTT. Translated: CATSHTNTEAFF.

The chain couples TRBV27 to TRBJ2-1; 10 positions match TRBD1. The CDR3 contains 16 residues. With 3 bases clipped from V and 8 bases from J, the junction kept 10 bases outside the gene matches. Germline V gene sequence: CDR1 MNHEY, CDR2 SMNVEV (reference sequence). This chain's CDR3 is CASSFSGQGVLYEQFF. The CDR3 coding sequence is TGTGCCAGCAGTTTCTCCGGACAGGGGGTTTTATATGAGCAGTTCTTC.

The chain recombines TRBV19 with TRBJ2-1; 8 bases are shared with TRBD2. The germline CDR1 and CDR2 sequences are LNHDA and SQIVND (reference sequence). The CDR3 totals 17 residues. The J segment lost 0 bases and the V segment lost 5 bases, leaving 9 bases of the junction unmatched. CDR3 DNA: TGTGCCAGTAGTGCCCGGAAGAGCGGGAGCTCCTACAATGAGCAGTTCTTC. Translation: CASSARKSGSSYNEQFF.

The gene calls are TRBV7-2 and TRBJ1-1; D not certain. Between the trimmed V and J ends, which lost 1 base and 5 bases, there was a span of 5 bases. The CDR3 covers 12 residues. Per the germline V gene, CDR1 is SGHTA and CDR2 is FQGNSA. CDR3 region: CASSLGLTEAFF. DNA of the CDR3: TGTGCCAGCAGCTTAGGTCTAACTGAAGCTTTCTTT.

V and J are TRBV27 and TRBJ2-3, with a weak D call TRBD1 (5 bases). The V end lost 6 bases, the J end lost 1 base, and 17 bases lay between the germline ends. Per germline, CDR1 MNHEY and CDR2 SMNVEV (reference sequence). The length of the CDR3 is 16 residues. The CDR3 spells CASRPYQGAGTDTQYF. In nucleotides, the CDR3 is TGTGCCAGCAGGCCTTACCAGGGTGCGGGCACAGATACGCAGTATTTT.

About this clone: Other DNA variants within this sample encode the same CDR3. This chain uses TRBV28 with TRBJ1-3; TRBD1 aligns across 9 bases. V dropped 5 bases and J dropped 4; count of bases not matched to a gene: 6. This CDR3 comprises 15 residues. Germline V gene lookup returns CDR1 MDHEN and CDR2 SYDVKM. The CDR3 DNA reads as TGTGCCAGCAGTCCTAGGACAGGGGCCGGAAACACCATATATTTT. It encodes CASSPRTGAGNTIYF.

V and J are TRBV4-1 and TRBJ2-1; 9 positions agree with TRBD1. V gave up 1 base and J gave up 12 bases; unmatched junction bases: 16. CDR3 length equals 17 residues. Germline CDR1 reads MGHRA; CDR2 reads YSYEKL. DNA for the CDR3: TGCGCCAGCAGCCAAGTTAGGGGACAGGGCCACCCCCAGGGGCAGTTCTTC. This translates into CASSQVRGQGHPQGQFF.

The V call is TRBV6-5, the J call TRBJ2-3; the D is unclear. Trimming pared 7 bases from V and 5 bases from J, leaving 7 bases between. The CDR3 runs 11 residues. Germline lookup yields CDR1 MNHEY and CDR2 SVGAGI. The CDR3 loop is CASTVRDTQYF. CDR3 nucleotide sequence: TGTGCCAGCACCGTTCGAGATACGCAGTATTTT.

This clone has a handful of counts. The chain links TRBV6-5 to TRBJ1-6; D gene unclear. Trimming took off 5 bases at V and 9 bases at J, with 17 bases between the two ends. This CDR3 has 15 amino acids. CDR1 MNHEY and CDR2 SVGAGI come from the germline V gene. The DNA of the CDR3 is TGTGCCAGCAGTCAACGAACCTTTATGGCTTCACCCCTCCACTTT. This sequence encodes CASSQRTFMASPLHF.

The gene calls are TRBV10-2 and TRBJ1-6; 7 nucleotides align to TRBD1. The length of the CDR3 is 16 residues. CDR1 WSHSY and CDR2 SAAADI come from the germline V gene. V lost 2 bases to trimming and J lost 3 bases; unmatched junction nucleotides: 4. The CDR3 here is CASSERTGVYNSPLHF. The CDR3 DNA is TGCGCCAGCAGTGAGAGGACAGGAGTCTATAATTCACCCCTCCACTTT.

The chain couples TRBV5-1 to TRBJ1-5; 7 bases are a match to TRBD1. This CDR3 region has 16 residues. The germline V gene encodes CDR1 SGHRS and CDR2 YFSETQ. Trimming removed 0 bases from V and 6 bases from J; junction bases left unmatched: 9. The CDR3: CASSLGAGGTGQPQHF. The DNA for the CDR3 is TGCGCCAGCAGCTTGGGGGCAGGGGGGACCGGTCAGCCCCAGCATTTT.

This clone was detected only a few times. This chain links TRBV16 with TRBJ1-5, with 7 nucleotides matching TRBD1. CDR3 length equals 15 residues. Germline CDR1 and CDR2: KGHSY and FQNENV. V shed 4 bases, J shed 3 bases, and the junction held 6 bases outside the gene matches. This CDR3 is CASSPWDSYNQPQHF. CDR3 sequence (DNA): TGTGCCAGCAGCCCCTGGGACAGCTACAATCAGCCCCAGCATTTT.